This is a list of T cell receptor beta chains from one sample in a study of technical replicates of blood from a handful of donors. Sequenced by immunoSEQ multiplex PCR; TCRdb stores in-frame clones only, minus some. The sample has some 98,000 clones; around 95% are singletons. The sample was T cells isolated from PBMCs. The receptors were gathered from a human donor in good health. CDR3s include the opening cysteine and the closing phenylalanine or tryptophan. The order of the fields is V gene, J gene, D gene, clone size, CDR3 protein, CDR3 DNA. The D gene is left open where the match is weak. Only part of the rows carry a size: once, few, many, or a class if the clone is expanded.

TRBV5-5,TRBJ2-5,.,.,CASSWQVKATAQETQYF,TGTGCCAGCAGCTGGCAGGTCAAAGCGACAGCCCAAGAGACCCAGTACTTC
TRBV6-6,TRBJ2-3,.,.,CASSYPGDFTDTQYF,TGTGCCAGCAGTTACCCGGGGGACTTCACAGATACGCAGTATTTT
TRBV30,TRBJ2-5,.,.,CAWSAGRYKETQYF,TGTGCCTGGAGTGCCGGGAGATACAAAGAGACCCAGTACTTC
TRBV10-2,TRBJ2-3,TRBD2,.,CASTSGLDTDTQYF,TGCGCCAGCACCTCCGGACTAGACACAGATACGCAGTATTTT
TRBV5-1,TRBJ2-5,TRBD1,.,CASSPPTGLPETQYF,TGCGCCAGCAGCCCACCGACAGGGCTCCCGGAGACCCAGTACTTC
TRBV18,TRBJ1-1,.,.,CASSPRQVEAFF,TGTGCCAGCTCACCACGGCAGGTGGAAGCTTTCTTT
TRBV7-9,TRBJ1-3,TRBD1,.,CASSSTTGASGNTIYF,TGTGCCAGCAGCTCTACGACAGGGGCATCTGGAAACACCATATATTTT
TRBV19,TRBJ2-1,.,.,CASSNRGAINEQFF,TGTGCCAGTAGTAATCGGGGGGCAATCAATGAGCAGTTCTTC
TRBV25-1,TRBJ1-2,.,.,CASSTQVKDGYTF,TGTGCCAGCAGTACACAGGTGAAGGATGGCTACACCTTC
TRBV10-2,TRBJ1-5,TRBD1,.,CASSGTGNGQPQHF,TGCGCCAGCAGTGGGACAGGGAACGGTCAGCCCCAGCATTTT
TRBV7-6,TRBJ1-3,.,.,CASSLPLAGSSGNTIYF,TGTGCCAGCAGCCTACCTCTAGCGGGGAGCTCTGGAAACACCATATATTTT
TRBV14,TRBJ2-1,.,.,CASSQALAYNEQFF,TGTGCCAGCAGCCAAGCACTAGCCTACAATGAGCAGTTCTTC
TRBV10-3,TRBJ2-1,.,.,CASRIGTFGNEQFF,TGTGCCAGTCGGATCGGGACTTTTGGGAATGAGCAGTTCTTC
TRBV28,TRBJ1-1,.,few,CASSSPHVGGITEAFF,TGTGCCAGCAGTTCTCCCCACGTGGGGGGAATCACTGAAGCTTTCTTT
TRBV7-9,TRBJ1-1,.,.,CASSLGQGGLTEAFF,TGTGCCAGCAGCTTAGGGCAGGGAGGTCTCACTGAAGCTTTCTTT
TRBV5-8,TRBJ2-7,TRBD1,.,CASEHRGKYEQYF,TGTGCCAGCGAGCACAGGGGGAAATACGAGCAGTACTTC
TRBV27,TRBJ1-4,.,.,CASSFLAGEKLFF,TGTGCCAGCAGTTTTCTGGCAGGGGAAAAACTGTTTTTT
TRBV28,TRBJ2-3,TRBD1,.,CAINPGQGTDTQYF,TGTGCCATCAACCCGGGACAGGGCACAGATACGCAGTATTTT
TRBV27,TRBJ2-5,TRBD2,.,CASSPILAGAETQYF,TGTGCCAGCAGTCCGATCCTAGCGGGCGCCGAGACCCAGTACTTC
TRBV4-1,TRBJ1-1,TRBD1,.,CASSQGDRGDTEAFF,TGCGCCAGCAGCCAAGGTGACAGGGGTGACACTGAAGCTTTCTTT
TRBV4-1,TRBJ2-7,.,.,CASSQQGSGGYEQYF,TGCGCCAGCAGCCAACAGGGGAGTGGGGGTTACGAGCAGTACTTC
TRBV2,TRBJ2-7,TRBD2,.,CASKAPSGTNYEQYF,TGTGCCAGCAAGGCCCCTAGCGGTACAAACTACGAGCAGTACTTC
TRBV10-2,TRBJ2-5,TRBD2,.,CASHLTSGAETQYF,TGCGCCAGCCATTTGACTAGCGGTGCAGAGACCCAGTACTTC
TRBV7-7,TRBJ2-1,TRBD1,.,CASSQGTDDYNEQFF,TGTGCCAGCAGCCAAGGGACAGATGACTACAATGAGCAGTTCTTC
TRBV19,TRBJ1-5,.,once,CASREQGSNQPQHF,TGTGCCAGTAGGGAGCAGGGGAGCAATCAGCCCCAGCATTTT
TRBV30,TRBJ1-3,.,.,CAWTGWSGNTIYF,TGTGCCTGGACAGGGTGGTCTGGAAACACCATATATTTT
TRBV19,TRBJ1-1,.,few,CASISGMMNTEAFF,TGTGCCAGTATAAGCGGGATGATGAACACTGAAGCTTTCTTT
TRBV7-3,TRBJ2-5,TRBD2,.,CASSQWGTSGGKETQYF,TGTGCCAGCAGCCAATGGGGGACTAGCGGGGGGAAAGAGACCCAGTACTTC
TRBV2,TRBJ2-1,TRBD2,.,CASSETGGIGGNEQFF,TGTGCCAGCAGCGAAACGGGGGGGATCGGGGGTAATGAGCAGTTCTTC
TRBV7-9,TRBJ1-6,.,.,CASSSPGGPLGSPLHF,TGTGCCAGCAGCTCACCCGGGGGGCCATTGGGGTCACCCCTCCACTTT
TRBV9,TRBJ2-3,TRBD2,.,CASSAGLAGVYRDTQYF,TGTGCCAGCAGCGCGGGACTAGCGGGAGTATATCGAGATACGCAGTATTTT
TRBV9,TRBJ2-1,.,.,CASSLGTPYNEQFF,TGTGCCAGCAGCCTGGGGACACCCTACAATGAGCAGTTCTTC
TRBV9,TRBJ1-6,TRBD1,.,CASSVGSTGGASPLHF,TGTGCCAGCAGCGTAGGCTCGACAGGGGGCGCCTCACCCCTCCACTTT
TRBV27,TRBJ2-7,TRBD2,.,CASSSRTSGGTYEQYF,TGTGCCAGCAGTTCGCGGACTAGCGGGGGGACCTACGAGCAGTACTTC
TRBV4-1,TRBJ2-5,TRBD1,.,CASSQGTGGHETQYF,TGCGCCAGCAGCCAAGGGACAGGGGGCCATGAGACCCAGTACTTC
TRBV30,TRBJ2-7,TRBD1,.,CAWRIRDRSTYEQYF,TGTGCCTGGAGGATCCGGGACAGGAGTACCTACGAGCAGTACTTC
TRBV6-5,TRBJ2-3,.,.,CASIPSESDTQYF,TGTGCCAGCATACCTAGCGAGTCAGATACGCAGTATTTT
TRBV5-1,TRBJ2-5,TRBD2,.,CASSHRLAGGQETQYF,TGCGCCAGCAGCCACAGACTAGCGGGTGGACAAGAGACCCAGTACTTC
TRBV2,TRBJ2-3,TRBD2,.,CASSLAGAPLRTDTQYF,TGTGCCAGCAGCCTAGCGGGAGCCCCTTTGAGAACAGATACGCAGTATTTT
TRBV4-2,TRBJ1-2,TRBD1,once,CASSQLKTGFGGYTF,TGTGCCAGCAGCCAATTAAAGACAGGGTTCGGCGGCTACACCTTC
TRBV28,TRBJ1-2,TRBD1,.,CASSGDRVYYGYTF,TGTGCCAGCAGCGGGGACAGGGTATACTATGGCTACACCTTC
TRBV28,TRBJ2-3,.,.,CASQPRGAITDTQYF,TGTGCCAGCCAACCTCGCGGGGCTATTACAGATACGCAGTATTTT
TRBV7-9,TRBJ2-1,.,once,CASSLRGIEQFF,TGTGCCAGCAGCTTACGAGGTATTGAGCAGTTCTTC
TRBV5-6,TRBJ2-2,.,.,CASSLVRDKDELFF,TGTGCCAGCAGCTTGGTTCGGGACAAGGATGAGCTGTTTTTT
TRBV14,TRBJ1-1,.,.,CASSRTASIHTEAFF,TGTGCCAGCAGCCGAACAGCCTCCATCCACACTGAAGCTTTCTTT
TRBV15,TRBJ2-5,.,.,CATSPRPPGESETQYF,TGTGCCACCAGCCCACGGCCCCCGGGAGAGTCAGAGACCCAGTACTTC
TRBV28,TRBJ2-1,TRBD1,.,CASSHPTGYNEQFF,TGTGCCAGCAGTCACCCGACAGGGTACAATGAGCAGTTCTTC
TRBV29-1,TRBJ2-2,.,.,CSVDRVGTGELFF,TGCAGCGTTGACAGGGTAGGGACCGGGGAGCTGTTTTTT
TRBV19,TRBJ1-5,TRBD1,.,CASSSPSGTGGVGNQPQHF,TGTGCCAGTAGTAGTCCCTCCGGGACAGGGGGAGTGGGCAATCAGCCCCAGCATTTT
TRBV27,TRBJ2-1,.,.,CASSLWGGGEYNEQFF,TGTGCCAGCAGTTTATGGGGGGGCGGGGAATACAATGAGCAGTTCTTC
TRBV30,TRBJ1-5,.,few,CAWSPGLGPQHF,TGTGCCTGGAGTCCCGGTCTAGGACCCCAGCATTTT
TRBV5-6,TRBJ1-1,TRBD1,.,CASSSEWDRNTEAFF,TGTGCCAGCAGCAGCGAGTGGGACAGGAACACTGAAGCTTTCTTT
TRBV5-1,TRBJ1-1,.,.,CASSEGEGDTEAFF,TGCGCCAGCAGCGAGGGAGAGGGGGACACTGAAGCTTTCTTT
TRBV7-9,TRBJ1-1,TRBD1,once,CASQKQGAGTEAFF,TGTGCCAGCCAAAAACAGGGGGCGGGAACTGAAGCTTTCTTT
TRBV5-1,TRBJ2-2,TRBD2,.,CASSPAGGSTGELFF,TGCGCCAGCAGCCCAGCGGGAGGTTCAACCGGGGAGCTGTTTTTT
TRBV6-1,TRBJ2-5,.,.,CASSPKRETQYF,TGTGCCAGCAGCCCCAAGCGGGAGACCCAGTACTTC
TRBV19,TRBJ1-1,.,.,CASSIVVEDSFNTEAFF,TGTGCCAGTAGTATAGTCGTAGAGGACAGCTTCAACACTGAAGCTTTCTTT
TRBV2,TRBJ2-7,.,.,CASSAGTRSYEQYF,TGTGCCAGCAGTGCCGGGACACGCTCCTACGAGCAGTACTTC
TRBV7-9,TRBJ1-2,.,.,CASSAGDRLTGGYTF,TGTGCCAGCAGCGCAGGGGACCGTCTAACGGGTGGCTACACCTTC
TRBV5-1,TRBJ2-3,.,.,CASSIRPRQDTQYF,TGCGCCAGCAGCATCAGGCCGAGACAGGATACGCAGTATTTT